The 3 T cell receptor beta chains below all came from one sample that was sequenced in a study of a mutant IDH1 vaccine in newly diagnosed glioma. These receptors have no known antigen. The repertoire was sequenced with immunoSEQ multiplex PCR; TCRdb's copy has only in-frame clones and lacks some. The sample has tens of thousands of clones, 82% seen once. The time point: week 47, end of study. Every single dose of the vaccine, 300 ug of mutant IDH1 20-mer peptide, came with topical imiquimod. The source was PBMCs, collected from a glioma patient whose treatment included an IDH1 peptide vaccine. These receptors all come from a man between 18 and 29 years old with glioma. Some clones in this sample may be carry-over from other donors' samples.

This clone showed up just once. V is TRBV6-4 and J is TRBJ1-6; D unresolved. Germline lookup yields CDR1 MRHNA and CDR2 SNTAGT. V lost 10 bases to trimming and J lost 2 bases, with 12 bases between them. The CDR3 is made up of 14 amino acids. The CDR3 loop reads CATASLAYNSPLHF. In DNA, the CDR3 is TGTGCCACTGCCTCGCTCGCCTATAATTCACCCCTCCACTTT.

V is TRBV6-4 and J is TRBJ1-1; D not certain. This CDR3 spans 13 amino acids. Germline V gene data show CDR1 as MRHNA and CDR2 as SNTAGT. Trimming left V 3 bases short and J 0 bases short, with 5 bases between. The CDR3 protein is CASSETVNTEAFF. The CDR3 bases are TGTGCCAGCAGTGAAACAGTGAACACTGAAGCTTTCTTT.

The V gene is TRBV5-4, the J gene TRBJ1-2, with D tentatively TRBD1 (5 bases). Per the germline V gene, CDR1 is SGHNT and CDR2 is YYREEE (reference sequence). Trimming took off 0 bases at V and 4 bases at J, with 10 bases between the two ends. This CDR3 has 14 amino acids. The CDR3 DNA follows: TGTGCCAGCAGCTTGGGAGGGGAGCCCTATGGCTACACCTTC. The encoded protein is CASSLGGEPYGYTF.